The 25 T cell receptor beta chains listed next were all sequenced from one sample in a study of blood T cell repertoires in COVID-19. Data came from immunoSEQ multiplex PCR; TCRdb stores just in-frame clones and leaves some out. Among about 170,000 clones listed, roughly nine tenths were seen once. Sequenced input: peripheral blood. All receptors derive from a woman aged 55-69 years with COVID-19, enrolled during active disease.

V and J are TRBV7-3 and TRBJ2-5; TRBD1 matches at 8 bases. Germline values: CDR1 SGHTA, CDR2 FQGTGA. Unmatched junction bases numbered 3, after V lost 2 bases and J lost 1 base. The CDR3 has 15 amino acids. The DNA for the CDR3 is TGTGCCAGCAGCTTATCCGGACAGGGCCAAGAGACCCAGTACTTC. Protein sequence: CASSLSGQGQETQYF. The variable domain in full, completed from reference TRBV7-3 and TRBJ2-5, reads GAGVSQTPSNKVTEKGKYVELRCDPISGHTALYWYRQSLGQGPEFLIYFQGTGAADDSGLPNDRFFAVRPEGSVSTLKIQRTERGDSAVYLCASSLSGQGQETQYFGPGTRLLVL.

The rearrangement joins TRBV28 to TRBJ2-7, with 9 bases aligning to TRBD1. The CDR3 loop spans 16 amino acids. Germline V gene lookup returns CDR1 MDHEN and CDR2 SYDVKM. The J segment lost 1 base and the V segment lost 6 bases, leaving 10 bases of the junction unmatched. The CDR3 sequence is CASRPAPGQGSYEQYF. The CDR3 nucleotides read TGTGCCAGCAGGCCTGCCCCGGGACAGGGATCCTACGAGCAGTACTTC.

The genes are TRBV25-1 and TRBJ1-5, with D uncertain. The length of the CDR3 is 13 residues. Between the trimmed V and J ends, which lost 5 bases and 2 bases, there was a span of 7 bases. Germline V gene data show CDR1 as MGHDK and CDR2 as SYGVNS. The CDR3 nucleotides read TGTGCCAGCAGTCGACGGGGCAATCAGCCCCAGCATTTT. It encodes CASSRRGNQPQHF.

The chain carries TRBV11-2 and TRBJ2-7, with TRBD2 identical over 9 bases. In germline, CDR1 is SGHAT, CDR2 FQNNGV. Trimming at V came to 2 bases and at J to 3 bases, leaving 5 bases not matched to a gene. The CDR3 is 15 amino acids. DNA for the CDR3: TGTGCCAGCAGCTTAACCTCTAGCGGGAACTACGAGCAGTACTTC. The encoded protein is CASSLTSSGNYEQYF.

J is TRBJ1-2 and V is TRBV28; 8 bases align to TRBD1. With V trimmed by 10 bases and J by 4 bases, 8 bases remained unmatched. CDR1 MDHEN and CDR2 SYDVKM come from the germline V gene. The CDR3 spans 13 residues. CDR3 sequence reads: CAITRGPGYGYTF. The DNA of the CDR3 is TGTGCCATAACCAGGGGGCCCGGCTATGGCTACACCTTC.

The chain carries TRBV6-2 or TRBV6-3 and TRBJ1-6, with TRBD1 as a possible D gene (5 bases). The CDR3 sequence is 14 residues long. V lost 5 bases and J 6 bases, leaving 11 bases between the germline ends. The V gene's germline CDR1 is MNHEY and CDR2 SVGEGT. As DNA, the CDR3 is TGTGCCAGCAGTAGGGGCCCGAGTAATTCACCCCTCCACTTT. Protein sequence: CASSRGPSNSPLHF.

With respect to this clone: At one of its ends the junction is not consistent with the germline gene, which may arise from a read error. The CDR3 DNA follows: TGTGCCAGCAGTGACCGGGACTCGCCGAACTTC. It translates to CASSDRDSPNF. This chain uses TRBV2 with TRBJ2-5, with TRBD2 as a possible D gene (6 bases). This CDR3 comprises 11 residues. Germline V lookup: CDR1 SNHLY, CDR2 FYNNEI.

The chain uses TRBV5-1 and TRBJ2-1; D call uncertain. Trimming pared 5 bases from V and 0 bases from J, leaving 12 bases between. The CDR3 spans 15 residues. CDR1 is SGHRS, CDR2 YFSETQ, per germline. CDR3: CASSYLVSSYNEQFF. In DNA form, the CDR3 reads TGCGCCAGCAGTTACTTAGTGAGCTCCTACAATGAGCAGTTCTTC.

As DNA, the CDR3 is TGTGCCAGCACCGCAACAGGGAACACTGAAGCTTTCTTT. Protein: CASTATGNTEAFF. The chain couples TRBV9 to TRBJ1-1; tentatively, D is TRBD1 (5 bases). The length of the CDR3 is 13 residues. Trimming pared 6 bases from V and 1 base from J, leaving 10 bases between. The germline V gene has CDR1 SGDLS and CDR2 YYNGEE.

The J gene is TRBJ2-4, the V gene TRBV3-1 (or the pseudogene TRBV3-2); the match to TRBD1 covers 9 bases. This CDR3 spans 15 amino acids. The ends lost 3 bases at V and 4 bases at J; junction bases unmatched: 4. The germline V gene has CDR1 LGHDT and CDR2 YNNKEL (reference sequence). DNA of the CDR3: TGTGCCAGCAGCCACCCGGGACAGGGAAAAAACATTCAGTACTTC. This sequence encodes CASSHPGQGKNIQYF.

This sequence joins TRBV4-3 and TRBJ1-3; D is perhaps TRBD1 (5 bases). The germline V gene encodes CDR1 LGHNA and CDR2 YSLEER. V dropped 4 bases and J dropped 3 bases, with 19 bases sitting between them. This CDR3 has 17 residues. The CDR3 is CASSLNPQGSGGNTIYF. As DNA, the CDR3 is TGCGCCAGCAGCCTAAATCCCCAGGGATCTGGTGGAAACACCATATATTTT.

The chain carries TRBV27 and TRBJ2-7, with 11 bases lining up with TRBD1. With 3 bases clipped from V and 6 bases from J, the junction kept 4 bases outside the gene matches. Germline V gene sequence: CDR1 MNHEY, CDR2 SMNVEV (reference sequence). The CDR3 covers 14 residues. CDR3 nucleotide sequence: TGTGCCAGCAGTTTTGGGACAGGGGGTCGCGAGCAGTACTTC. Its translation is CASSFGTGGREQYF.

This clone appeared a few times. The CDR3 protein is CSVGGHLASNTGELFF. The CDR3 DNA is TGCAGCGTTGGGGGACACCTAGCTTCGAACACCGGGGAGCTGTTTTTT. V gene TRBV29-1 combines with J gene TRBJ2-2; TRBD1 might be the D (6 bases). The V gene lost 4 bases and the J gene lost 0 bases, with 15 bases spanning the gap. Germline lookup yields CDR1 SQVTM and CDR2 ANQGSEA. The CDR3 loop spans 16 amino acids.

V usage is TRBV21-1 and J usage is TRBJ2-7; the D segment call TRBD1 is taken from the table without a DNA check. TRBV21-1 has pseudogene status. This CDR3 is 13 amino acids long. In DNA form, the CDR3 reads TGTGCCAGCAGCAAAGTACAGGGCCACGAGCAGTACTTC. It translates to CASSKVQGHEQYF.

The rearrangement uses TRBV27 and TRBJ1-6; 7 nucleotides agree with TRBD1. Germline trimming cut 7 bases from V and 7 bases from J; bases unmatched to any gene: 4. The CDR3 consists of 13 residues. CDR1 is MNHEY, CDR2 SMNVEV, per germline (reference sequence). DNA of the CDR3: TGTGCCAGCATCGACAGGGACAATTCACCCCTCCACTTT. It encodes CASIDRDNSPLHF.

This chain links TRBV9 with TRBJ1-6; TRBD1 aligns across 7 bases. V dropped 4 bases and J dropped 7; count of bases not matched to a gene: 8. CDR1 SGDLS and CDR2 YYNGEE come from the germline V gene. There are 15 residues in the CDR3. The CDR3 spells CASSPWGTANSPLHF. CDR3 in DNA: TGTGCCAGCAGCCCATGGGGGACAGCCAATTCACCCCTCCACTTT.

Turning to this clone: The same CDR3 is also encoded by other DNA sequences in this sample. The V and J genes are TRBV24-1 and TRBJ1-5; 8 nucleotides match TRBD1. V lost 4 bases to trimming and J lost 7 bases; unmatched junction nucleotides: 2. Looked up from germline, CDR1 is KGHDR and CDR2 is SFDVKD. This CDR3 has 13 residues. CDR3 in DNA: TGTGCCACCAGTGAACCAGGGGGCCAGCCCCAGCATTTT. Residues: CATSEPGGQPQHF.

The CDR3 spells CASSPGRSTDTQYF. CDR3 DNA: TGCGCCAGCAGCCCCGGGAGAAGCACAGATACGCAGTATTTT. The chain links TRBV5-1 to TRBJ2-3; tentatively, D is TRBD2 (6 bases). Germline CDR1 reads SGHRS; CDR2 reads YFSETQ. V was clipped by 4 bases and J by 0 bases, with 9 bases between them. The CDR3 is made up of 14 amino acids.

A single count supports this clone. The chain combines TRBV30 with TRBJ1-2; TRBD1 agrees at 8 bases. Trimming at V came to 6 bases and at J to 6 bases, leaving 6 bases not matched to a gene. In germline, CDR1 is GTSNPN, CDR2 SVGIG (reference sequence). The CDR3 spans 12 residues. DNA of the CDR3: TGTGCCTGTACAGGGGGGGTGAATGGCTACACCTTC. Translating it yields CACTGGVNGYTF.

This rearrangement joins TRBV28 to TRBJ1-5; D uncertain. Germline lookup yields CDR1 MDHEN and CDR2 SYDVKM. The CDR3 is 12 residues long. The V end was cut by 3 bases, the J end by 7 bases, with 7 bases between. DNA of the CDR3: TGTGCCAGCAGTTTCTCGGGACAGCCCCAGCATTTT. Translating gives CASSFSGQPQHF.

J is TRBJ1-6 and V is TRBV23-1; possible D gene TRBD1, 6 bases. TRBV23-1 is flagged as an ORF with uncertain function. The CDR3 is made up of 15 amino acids. Trimming shortened V by 3 bases and J by 5 bases, and 11 bases separated the two germline ends. The CDR3 DNA is TGCGCCAGCAGTCACAGGGGCGGAAATAATTCACCCCTCCACTTT. Protein sequence: CASSHRGGNNSPLHF.

The rearrangement uses TRBV5-4 and TRBJ2-7, with 11 nucleotides matching TRBD1. CDR3 length equals 13 residues. The germline V gene has CDR1 SGHNT and CDR2 YYREEE (reference sequence). With 4 bases clipped from V and 9 bases from J, the junction kept 6 bases outside the gene matches. The CDR3 region has the DNA TGTGCCAGCAGCCCGGACAGGGGGCGAGGGCAGTACTTC. Protein: CASSPDRGRGQYF. The variable domain in full, with the rest retrieved from reference TRBV5-4 and TRBJ2-7, is ETGVTQSPTHLIKTRGQQVTLRCSSQSGHNTVSWYQQALGQGPQFIFQYYREEENGRGNFPPRFSGLQFPNYSSELNVNALELDDSALYLCASSPDRGRGQYFGPGTRLTVT.

This chain links TRBV7-8 with TRBJ2-2, with 8 bases that match TRBD2. Germline V lookup: CDR1 SGHVS, CDR2 FQNEAQ. Germline trimming cut 2 bases from V and 1 base from J; bases unmatched to any gene: 3. There are 16 residues in the CDR3. For the CDR3, the DNA is TGTGCCAGCAGCTTAAACGCGGGGGGGAACACCGGGGAGCTGTTTTTT. Encoded protein: CASSLNAGGNTGELFF.

The chain employs TRBV5-1 and TRBJ1-1; 8 bases map to TRBD1. Germline CDR1 and CDR2: SGHRS and YFSETQ. The ends lost 0 bases at V and 4 bases at J; junction bases unmatched: 5. This CDR3 comprises 15 residues. The CDR3 DNA sequence: TGCGCCAGCAGCTTGGTTTCCACAGGGGGCACTGAAGCTTTCTTT. Amino acids: CASSLVSTGGTEAFF.

The chain uses TRBV3-1 (or the pseudogene TRBV3-2) and TRBJ2-1, with D maybe TRBD1 (6 bases). CDR1 and CDR2 (germline): LGHDT, YNNKEL (reference sequence). This CDR3 comprises 14 residues. Trimming cost V 5 bases and J 4 bases, with 12 bases left between them. The CDR3 bases are TGTGCCAGCAGCAGACTACAGGGATACAATGAGCAGTTCTTC. Its translation is CASSRLQGYNEQFF.